This T cell receptor beta chain was observed in a study of monozygotic twins with inflammatory bowel disease. General observations from the study: None of the different T cell subtypes could be distinguished from one another.

From the 5' RACE reads, TCRdb lists one entry per CDR3 protein and no DNA. This repertoire includes some 300,000 distinct CDR3 sequences. Comment on this clonotype: What it binds is unknown.

CDR1 is LGHDT and CDR2 is YNNKEL in the germline V gene (reference sequence). This CDR3 is built from 13 residues. The source material was blood. This chain connects TRBV3-1 to TRBJ1-5. The sequence came from a human donor with ulcerative colitis or Crohn's disease, or a healthy co-twin of an affected twin (not recorded which). The CDR3 reads CASSQASDQPQHF.